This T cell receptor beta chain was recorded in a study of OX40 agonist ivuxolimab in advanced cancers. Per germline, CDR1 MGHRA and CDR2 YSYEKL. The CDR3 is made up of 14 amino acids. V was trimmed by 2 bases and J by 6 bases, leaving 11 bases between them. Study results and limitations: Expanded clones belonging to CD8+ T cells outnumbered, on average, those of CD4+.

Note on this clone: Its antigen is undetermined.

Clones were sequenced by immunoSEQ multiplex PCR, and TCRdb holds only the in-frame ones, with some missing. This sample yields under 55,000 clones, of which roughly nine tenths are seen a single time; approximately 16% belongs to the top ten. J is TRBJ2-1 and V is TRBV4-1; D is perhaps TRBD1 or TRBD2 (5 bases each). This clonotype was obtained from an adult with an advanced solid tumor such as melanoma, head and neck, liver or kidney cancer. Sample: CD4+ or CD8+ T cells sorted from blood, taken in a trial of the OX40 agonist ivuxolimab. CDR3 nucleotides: TGCGCCAGCAGCCAACTAGTTGGGGGCAATGAGCAGTTCTTC. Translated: CASSQLVGGNEQFF.